The rows below give T cell receptor beta chains drawn from one sample of a study of T cell responses to AZD1222 COVID-19 vaccine. Only in-frame clones appear in the TCRdb table, and some are missing; sequencing was by immunoSEQ multiplex PCR. Of around 180,000 clones listed, under 95% are singletons. Sequencing was performed on peripheral blood, taken 28 days after the second AZD1222 dose. The receptor set was obtained from an adult who received the AZD1222 COVID-19 vaccine. The CDR3 runs from the conserved cysteine through the conserved F or W. The D gene is left open where the match is weak. Rows may omit the clone size; those that give it use once, few, many or a size class.

cdr3_aa: CASSPGSYGYTF
cdr3_nt: TGTGCCAGCTCACCAGGCAGCTATGGCTACACCTTC
v_call: TRBV18
clone_size: .
d_call: .
j_call: TRBJ1-2

cdr3_aa: CASSAGLDLFF
cdr3_nt: TGTGCCAGCAGTGCGGGACTAGATCTGTTCTTC
v_call: TRBV27
clone_size: .
d_call: TRBD2
j_call: TRBJ2-1

cdr3_aa: CASSMGQGSQPQHF
cdr3_nt: TGTGCCAGTAGTATGGGACAAGGGAGCCAGCCCCAGCATTTT
v_call: TRBV19
clone_size: .
d_call: .
j_call: TRBJ1-5

cdr3_aa: CASSIGTAWGTEAFF
cdr3_nt: TGCGCCAGCAGCATAGGGACAGCCTGGGGCACTGAAGCTTTCTTT
v_call: TRBV5-1
clone_size: .
d_call: TRBD1
j_call: TRBJ1-1

cdr3_aa: CASVRQSYGYTF
cdr3_nt: TGTGCCAGCGTTCGACAGAGCTATGGCTACACCTTC
v_call: TRBV6-5
clone_size: .
d_call: .
j_call: TRBJ1-2

cdr3_aa: CASSLSPDGYEQYF
cdr3_nt: TGTGCCAGCAGCTTATCCCCGGACGGTTACGAGCAGTACTTC
v_call: TRBV7-8
clone_size: .
d_call: .
j_call: TRBJ2-7

cdr3_aa: CASRTRTVNYEQYF
cdr3_nt: TGTGCCAGCAGGACGAGGACCGTAAACTACGAGCAGTACTTC
v_call: TRBV2
clone_size: .
d_call: .
j_call: TRBJ2-7

cdr3_aa: CASSLDAGSPEAFF
cdr3_nt: TGTGCCAGCAGCTTAGACGCAGGGTCCCCTGAAGCTTTCTTT
v_call: TRBV7-9
clone_size: .
d_call: .
j_call: TRBJ1-1

cdr3_aa: CASSLGQGAYEQYF
cdr3_nt: TGTGCCAGCAGCTTGGGACAGGGGGCCTACGAGCAGTACTTC
v_call: TRBV7-3
clone_size: .
d_call: TRBD1
j_call: TRBJ2-7

cdr3_aa: CAWRQVITSTDTQYF
cdr3_nt: TGTGCCTGGAGACAGGTAATAACGTCCACAGATACGCAGTATTTT
v_call: TRBV30
clone_size: .
d_call: .
j_call: TRBJ2-3

cdr3_aa: CASSLVPYNEQFF
cdr3_nt: TGTGCCAGCAGCTTAGTTCCGTACAATGAGCAGTTCTTC
v_call: TRBV13
clone_size: .
d_call: .
j_call: TRBJ2-1

cdr3_aa: CASSLVGTENTEAFF
cdr3_nt: TGTGCCAGCAGCTTAGTCGGGACGGAGAACACTGAAGCTTTCTTT
v_call: TRBV7-9
clone_size: .
d_call: .
j_call: TRBJ1-1

cdr3_aa: CASEAQGWSTEAFF
cdr3_nt: TGTGCTAGTGAGGCACAGGGTTGGAGCACTGAAGCTTTCTTT
v_call: TRBV12-5
clone_size: .
d_call: .
j_call: TRBJ1-1

cdr3_aa: CASSLVYNEQFF
cdr3_nt: TGTGCCAGCAGCTTAGTCTACAATGAGCAGTTCTTC
v_call: TRBV7-2
clone_size: once
d_call: .
j_call: TRBJ2-1

cdr3_aa: CASSELRLAGGQVYNEQFF
cdr3_nt: TGTGCCAGCAGTGAACTGCGACTAGCGGGGGGGCAAGTATACAATGAGCAGTTCTTC
v_call: TRBV28
clone_size: .
d_call: TRBD2
j_call: TRBJ2-1

cdr3_aa: CASSLRPQPQHF
cdr3_nt: TGTGCCAGCAGCCTAAGGCCCCAGCCCCAGCATTTT
v_call: TRBV7-8
clone_size: .
d_call: .
j_call: TRBJ1-5

cdr3_aa: CASSIGSGPYNEQFF
cdr3_nt: TGTGCCAGTAGTATCGGGTCAGGGCCCTACAATGAGCAGTTCTTC
v_call: TRBV19
clone_size: .
d_call: .
j_call: TRBJ2-1

cdr3_aa: CASSQDLGTGDQYF
cdr3_nt: TGTGCCAGCAGCCAAGATCTCGGGACAGGGGACCAGTACTTC
v_call: TRBV3-1/TRBV3-2
clone_size: .
d_call: TRBD1
j_call: TRBJ2-5

cdr3_aa: CASSFAGGPNEQYF
cdr3_nt: TGTGCCAGCAGCTTCGCGGGAGGGCCGAACGAGCAGTACTTC
v_call: TRBV7-9
clone_size: .
d_call: TRBD2
j_call: TRBJ2-7

cdr3_aa: CATDLGTGVYEQYF
cdr3_nt: TGTGCCACCGACCTGGGGACAGGGGTCTACGAGCAGTACTTC
v_call: TRBV5-5
clone_size: .
d_call: TRBD1
j_call: TRBJ2-7

cdr3_aa: CASSVGTGANQPQHF
cdr3_nt: TGTGCCAGCAGCGTAGGTACAGGGGCCAATCAGCCCCAGCATTTT
v_call: TRBV9
clone_size: .
d_call: TRBD1
j_call: TRBJ1-5

cdr3_aa: CASSSLRQGITEAFF
cdr3_nt: TGTGCCAGCAGCTCGCTGAGGCAGGGGATCACTGAAGCTTTCTTT
v_call: TRBV7-9
clone_size: .
d_call: .
j_call: TRBJ1-1

cdr3_aa: CASSPGTANTEAFF
cdr3_nt: TGTGCCAGCAGCCCAGGGACAGCAAACACTGAAGCTTTCTTT
v_call: TRBV5-4
clone_size: .
d_call: TRBD1
j_call: TRBJ1-1